These 15 T cell receptor beta chains share one sample of origin, sequenced in a study of T cells in Graves' hyperthyroidism and ophthalmopathy. TCR beta CDR3 region amplification was performed from RNA transcripts. RT-PCR in the first round (using the HTBI primer set) targeted the TCR CDR3. MiXCR, applied by TCRdb to the multiplex PCR reads, yields one record per CDR3 protein. The sample contains approximately 220,000 distinct CDR3 sequences, about a sixth of which appear only once. The sample consisted of blood. The receptors originated from a man aged 40-55 years with Graves' hyperthyroidism.

In this sample, this clonotype turned up a few times. This rearrangement joins TRBV5-1 to TRBJ2-5; tentative D call: TRBD1 (6 bases). Germline assignment: CDR1 SGHRS and CDR2 YFSETQ. This CDR3 is 14 amino acids long. With 4 bases removed from V and 5 bases from J, the gap between germline ends came to 15 bases. CDR3: CASSLTGSGETQYF. CDR3 sequence (DNA): TGCGCCAGCAGCCTAACAGGGAGTGGCGAGACCCAGTACTTC.

This clonotype occurred many times. This chain joins TRBV20-1 and TRBJ2-7, with D tentatively TRBD2 (6 bases). Germline-derived CDR1 and CDR2 are DFQATT and SNEGSKA (reference sequence). Between the trimmed V and J ends, which lost 3 bases and 4 bases, there was a span of 10 bases. There are 12 residues in the CDR3. The CDR3 reads CSARGGSYEQYF. The CDR3 DNA sequence: TGCAGTGCTAGGGGAGGATCTTACGAGCAGTACTTC.

Ten or more counts support this clonotype. The chain is built from TRBV6-2 or TRBV6-3 and TRBJ2-2; D gene uncertain. This CDR3 contains 12 residues. Germline V gene data show CDR1 as MNHEY and CDR2 as SVGEGT. V was shortened by 7 bases and J by 3 bases, with 6 bases between the two germline ends. CDR3 amino acids: CASTTYTGELFF. The CDR3 DNA follows: TGTGCCAGCACCACTTACACCGGGGAGCTGTTTTTT.

This clonotype was found many times. This rearrangement joins TRBV18 to TRBJ2-7; D is ambiguous. Deletions cut 3 bases from V and 2 bases from J, with 8 bases between. The CDR3 consists of 13 residues. In germline, CDR1 is KGHSH, CDR2 LQKENI. CDR3: CASSPDGTYEQYF. The CDR3 nucleotides read TGTGCCAGCTCACCGGACGGTACCTACGAGCAGTACTTC.

As regards this clonotype: The missing conserved phenylalanine or tryptophan at the end of this CDR3 makes a read error likely. The chain uses TRBV12-3 or TRBV12-4 and TRBJ1-6, with D perhaps matching TRBD1 (5 bases). The germline V and J ends were trimmed by 2 bases and 0 bases, with 17 bases remaining between them. This CDR3 comprises 19 residues. CDR3 nucleotides: TGTGCCAGCAGTTTAATACCGGGCGGGGGTGCCTCCTATAATTCACCCCTCCACTCT. Encoded protein: CASSLIPGGGASYNSPLHS.

The V and J genes are TRBV20-1 and TRBJ1-6; D uncertain. Germline values: CDR1 DFQATT, CDR2 SNEGSKA (reference sequence). The length of the CDR3 is 17 residues. V was pared by 1 base and J by 0 bases, with 13 bases between. Here the CDR3 reads CSARGGGESSYNSPLHF. Here the CDR3 DNA reads TGCAGTGCTAGAGGAGGTGGGGAGAGCTCCTATAATTCACCCCTCCACTTT.

This clonotype was seen many times. The V call is TRBV28, the J call TRBJ2-3; D is tentatively TRBD1 or TRBD2 (5 bases each). The CDR3 totals 13 residues. Germline CDR1 MDHEN, CDR2 SYDVKM. The V end lost 2 bases, the J end lost 7 bases, and 10 bases lay between the germline ends. This chain's CDR3 is CASSLQGVNTQYF. CDR3 nucleotides: TGTGCCAGCAGTTTACAGGGAGTGAATACGCAGTATTTT.

This chain's CDR3 is CASSPIQGLTDTQYF. In DNA, the CDR3 is TGTGCCAGCAGCCCAATACAGGGACTCACAGATACGCAGTATTTT. This chain connects TRBV3-1 to TRBJ2-3; the D call may be TRBD1 or TRBD2 (6 bases each). Trimming shortened V by 4 bases and J by 2 bases, and 13 bases separated the two germline ends. This CDR3 region has 15 residues. CDR1 is LGHDT and CDR2 is YNNKEL in the germline V gene (reference sequence).

CDR3: CASSRTSGGVGGELFF. CDR3 sequence (DNA): TGTGCCAGCAGCCGGACTAGCGGGGGAGTAGGCGGGGAGCTGTTTTTT. V and J are TRBV7-3 and TRBJ2-2; 13 positions match TRBD2. With 5 bases clipped from V and 7 bases from J, the junction kept 7 bases outside the gene matches. Germline CDR1 reads SGHTA; CDR2 reads FQGTGA. The CDR3 contains 16 residues.

This clonotype was seen a handful of times. This rearrangement joins TRBV15 to TRBJ2-2, with TRBD2 matching 12 bases. Losses at the gene ends were 4 bases for V and 6 bases for J; bases not matched to a gene: 6. The CDR3 spans 16 residues. Germline V lookup: CDR1 LNHNV, CDR2 YYDKDF (reference sequence). The CDR3 loop reads CATSTRTSGASGELFF. The CDR3 region has the DNA TGTGCCACCAGCACCCGGACTAGCGGGGCGTCCGGGGAGCTGTTTTTT. Complete variable domain (other parts from reference TRBV15 and TRBJ2-2): DAMVIQNPRYQVTQFGKPVTLSCSQTLNHNVMYWYQQKSSQAPKLLFHYYDKDFNNEADTPDNFQSRRPNTSFCFLDIRSPGLGDTAMYLCATSTRTSGASGELFFGEGSRLTVL.

This clonotype has ten or more counts. The chain couples TRBV2 to TRBJ1-6, with D unresolved. The CDR3 sequence is 17 residues long. Germline assignment: CDR1 SNHLY and CDR2 FYNNEI. The ends were cut back, 6 bases at V and 7 bases at J, with 22 bases in the middle. The CDR3 sequence is CASSDLDGSVRNSPLHF. The CDR3 DNA is TGTGCCAGCAGCGATTTGGACGGGTCCGTGAGGAATTCACCCCTCCACTTT.

Many counts were recorded for this clonotype. V gene TRBV6-6 combines with J gene TRBJ2-7; a possible D gene is TRBD1 (6 bases). The CDR3 is made up of 15 amino acids. Looked up from germline, CDR1 is MNHNY and CDR2 is SVGAGI (reference sequence). V was pared by 2 bases and J by 9 bases, with 20 bases between. CDR3 nucleotides: TGTGCCAGCAGTTACGAGAACAGGGAGATTTCCGTGCAGTACTTC. The encoded protein is CASSYENREISVQYF.

The table lists this clonotype with many counts. The chain employs TRBV28 and TRBJ2-3; D is undetermined. Per germline, CDR1 MDHEN and CDR2 SYDVKM. CDR3 size: 13 residues. V dropped 7 bases and J dropped 7 bases, with 15 bases sitting between them. The CDR3 bases are TGTGCCAGCACTCAGCGCCGCCTGTATACGCAGTATTTT. It codes for CASTQRRLYTQYF.

The rearrangement joins TRBV19 to TRBJ1-5; the D is unclear. CDR3 length equals 13 residues. V was pared by 4 bases and J by 5 bases, with 9 bases between. The germline gives CDR1 LNHDA, CDR2 SQIVND (reference sequence). CDR3 in DNA: TGTGCCAGTAGTAAATCCCAAGATCAGCCCCAGCATTTT. It is translated as CASSKSQDQPQHF. The whole variable domain, remainder taken from reference TRBV19 and TRBJ1-5, is DGGITQSPKYLFRKEGQNVTLSCEQNLNHDAMYWYRQDPGQGLRLIYYSQIVNDFQKGDIAEGYSVSREKKESFPLTVTSAQKNPTAFYLCASSKSQDQPQHFGDGTRLSIL.

This clonotype has at least ten counts. The chain links TRBV7-8 to TRBJ2-1; TRBD1 is a possible D gene (7 bases). Trimming left V 5 bases short and J 9 bases short, with 23 bases between. Per germline, CDR1 SGHVS and CDR2 FQNEAQ. This CDR3 is built from 16 residues. CDR3 nucleotide sequence: TGTGCCAGCAGCCCTAGATCGGCAGGGGGGCGTGGTGAGCAGTTCTTC. Amino acids: CASSPRSAGGRGEQFF.